This T cell receptor (beta chain) came from a study of blood T cell repertoires in COVID-19. On the study more broadly: Acute and convalescent COVID-19 specimens originated in the United States, Italy and Spain. The analysed material was cDNA or gDNA that came from T cells, B-cell-depleted T cells, or PBMCs.

Original handling: Cell counts per sample came from amplifying reference gene primers. Repertoires were generated with immunoSEQ multiplex PCR, while TCRdb's copy carries only in-frame clones and drops some. V, J and clone size reflect that table, while D and trimming were determined from the DNA. The data hold 150,000 to 250,000 clones, with 94% observed a single time. Enrollment of patients from Seattle took place during active infection, with longitudinal follow-up. The CDR3 runs 13 residues. Trimming removed 3 bases at V and 3 bases at J, with 9 bases between. Germline V lookup: CDR1 DFQATT, CDR2 SNEGSKA (reference sequence). This clone was seen a few times. This same CDR3 is encoded by further DNA sequences in the sample.

The sequenced material came from peripheral blood. The clonotype originates from a man aged 25 to 40 with COVID-19, enrolled during active disease. The rearrangement uses TRBV20-1 and TRBJ1-5; D gene ambiguous. The CDR3 bases are TGCAGTGCTAGTGCGGGAAACAATCAGCCCCAGCATTTT. Protein product: CSASAGNNQPQHF.